Shown below are 31 T cell receptor beta chains from a single sample sequenced in a study of blood T cell repertoires in acute mononucleosis. Study findings and constraints: Public beta motifs plus an AV5-AJ31 alpha motif appeared to drive GLC-BM selection.

The assay was immunoSEQ multiplex PCR, and TCRdb's table has in-frame clones only and misses some. The sample includes a few thousand clones, roughly 25% of them seen just once. Time point given: convalescence about 6 months (5-8 months) after acute presentation (visit 7). Sample: EBV GLC epitope tetramer+ CD8+ T cells sorted from PBMCs, taken during convalescence from infectious mononucleosis. As to subset: CD8 T cells binding tetramer with EBV BMLF1 280-288 peptide (GLC-BM). All receptors come from a woman aged 18 to 35 with infectious mononucleosis caused by EBV.

CDR3 sequence: CASSGGELTSGETQYF. The CDR3 bases are TGTGCCAGCAGCGGGGGAGAATTAACTAGCGGAGAGACCCAGTACTTC. The chain links TRBV9 to TRBJ2-5, with 8 bases fitting TRBD2. CDR1 and CDR2 from the germline V gene are SGDLS and YYNGEE. The trim removed 3 bases at V and 4 bases at J, leaving 11 bases unmatched. The CDR3 is made up of 16 amino acids. The full variable domain, in which reference TRBV9 and TRBJ2-5 provide the parts outside the CDR3, is DSGVTQTPKHLITATGQRVTLRCSPRSGDLSVYWYQQSLDQGLQFLIQYYNGEERAKGNILERFSAQQFPDLHSELNLSSLELGDSALYFCASSGGELTSGETQYFGPGTRLLVL.

This clone was observed at least ten times. This likely reflects a read error, since a far larger clone is one base away. Other DNA sequences in this sample translate to the same CDR3. The rearrangement joins TRBV27 to TRBJ2-2; tentatively, D is TRBD1 (6 bases). Germline CDR1 and CDR2: MNHEY and SMNVEV (reference sequence). V was shortened by 5 bases and J by 6 bases, with 16 bases between the two germline ends. This CDR3 has 15 residues. The CDR3 protein is CASSEGDIAPGELFF. Here the CDR3 DNA reads TGTGCCAGCAGTGAGGGGGACATCGCCCCCGGGGAGCTGTTTTTT.

This clone appeared a few times. At one end the junction does not follow the germline gene, possibly because of a read error. The chain joins TRBV14 to TRBJ2-3, with no clear D. Germline-derived CDR1 and CDR2 are SGHDN and FVKESK. CDR3 length: 13 residues. The CDR3 loop is CASCQSPGGSQYF. For the CDR3, the DNA is TGTGCCAGCTGCCAATCTCCCGGCGGTTCGCAGTATTTT.

This clone appeared many times. A far larger clone differs by one base, so this is likely a read error. The chain links TRBV4-3 to TRBJ1-5; 9 nucleotides agree with TRBD1. The CDR3 totals 16 residues. In germline, CDR1 is LGHNA, CDR2 YSLEER. J gave up 5 bases and V 0 bases, and 5 bases lay outside the gene matches. Written as DNA, the CDR3 is TGCGCCAGCAGCCAAGATCCCTGGGACAGGGATCAGCCCCAGCATTTT. Its translation is CASSQDPWDRDQPQHF.

This clone was observed many times. A far larger clone is off by one base, so a read error is likely. The chain combines TRBV25-1 with TRBJ2-7; D call uncertain. Trimming stripped 4 bases from V and 7 bases from J, with 11 bases between. Germline values: CDR1 MGHDK, CDR2 SYGVNS. The CDR3 is made up of 12 amino acids. CDR3 nucleotides: TGTGCCAGCAGTGGCAGCCTCGATGAGCAGTACTTC. This gives the protein CASSGSLDEQYF.

A few counts support this clone. This chain joins TRBV6-4 and TRBJ2-5, with 7 bases lining up with TRBD2. Unmatched junction bases numbered 3, after V lost 7 bases and J lost 4 bases. The CDR3 sequence is 12 residues long. CDR1 is MRHNA and CDR2 is SNTAGT in the germline V gene. In nucleotides, the CDR3 is TGTGCCAGCACGACGGGAGGAGAGACCCAGTACTTC. Protein sequence: CASTTGGETQYF.

By sample fraction, this clone is medium-sized. The chain couples TRBV7-8 to TRBJ2-1, with 13 bases aligning to TRBD2. The CDR3 contains 17 residues. With 3 bases clipped from V and 5 bases from J, the junction kept 7 bases outside the gene matches. The germline V gene encodes CDR1 SGHVS and CDR2 FQNEAQ. DNA for the CDR3: TGTGCCAGCAGCTTCCACCGACTAGCGGGGGGAAACAATGAGCAGTTCTTC. The encoded protein is CASSFHRLAGGNNEQFF.

For this clone: A far larger clone is one base from this, pointing to a likely read error. The chain joins TRBV14 to TRBJ2-7; D not certain. V shed 5 bases and J shed 4 bases, with 15 bases lying between them. Germline assignment: CDR1 SGHDN and CDR2 FVKESK. The CDR3 has 14 amino acids. CDR3 nucleotide sequence: TGTGCCAGCAGCTTGGTCGCCATGTATTACGAGCAGTACTTC. It yields the protein CASSLVAMYYEQYF.

About this clone itself: This may come from a read error, since a much larger clone is one base off. Other DNA sequences in this sample translate to the same CDR3. The chain recombines TRBV14 with TRBJ2-5, with D unclear. The CDR3 loop spans 13 amino acids. The germline CDR1 and CDR2 sequences are SGHDN and FVKESK. CDR3: CASIQSPGGTQYF. In DNA, the CDR3 is TGTGCCAGCATCCAATCGCCGGGTGGTACCCAGTACTTC.

On this clone itself: Other nucleotide sequences from this sample produce the same CDR3. The rearrangement uses TRBV11-3 and TRBJ2-7; 7 nucleotides agree with TRBD1. The junction had 15 bases not matched to a gene; V was cut back by 5 bases and J by 5 bases. Germline CDR1 and CDR2: SGHNT and YENEEA. This CDR3 spans 16 amino acids. The CDR3 loop reads CASSLAWVAGGNEQYF. CDR3 sequence (DNA): TGTGCCAGCAGCCTAGCTTGGGTAGCAGGGGGAAACGAGCAGTACTTC. The entire variable domain, with the rest obtained from reference TRBV11-3 and TRBJ2-7, is as follows: EAGVVQSPRYKIIEKKQPVAFWCNPISGHNTLYWYLQNLGQGPELLIRYENEEAVDDSQLPKDRFSAERLKGVDSTLKIQPAELGDSAVYLCASSLAWVAGGNEQYFGPGTRLTVT.

Comment on this clone: Germline is not matched at one junction end, which may reflect a read error. The J gene is TRBJ1-4, the V gene TRBV29-1; TRBD1 is a possible D gene (5 bases). The CDR3 covers 14 residues. Per germline, CDR1 SQVTM and CDR2 ANQGSEA. CDR3 DNA sequence: TGCAGCGTTGGGTCGCAGGGAACTAGTGAAAAACTGTTTTTT. Encoded protein: CSVGSQGTSEKLFF.

The chain has TRBV14 and TRBJ2-5, with TRBD2 matching over 7 bases. CDR1 and CDR2 (germline): SGHDN, FVKESK. The CDR3 extends over 14 amino acids. The ends lost 5 bases at V and 8 bases at J; junction bases unmatched: 11. The CDR3 here is CASSSQSPGGTQYF. CDR3 coding DNA: TGTGCCAGCAGCAGCCAATCGCCGGGGGGTACCCAGTACTTC.

This clone was counted many times. This sequence joins TRBV9 and TRBJ2-7; D gene unclear. V was trimmed by 5 bases and J by 1 base, leaving 13 bases between them. This CDR3 is 14 amino acids long. Germline-derived CDR1 and CDR2 are SGDLS and YYNGEE. The CDR3 nucleotides read TGTGCCAGCAGTTTATTTTCCGCTTCCTACGAGCAGTACTTC. Its protein product is CASSLFSASYEQYF.

Note on this clone: Distinct nucleotide sequences in the sample also encode this CDR3. This chain connects TRBV27 to TRBJ2-7, with TRBD2 as a possible D gene (6 bases). CDR3 length: 15 residues. Germline V CDR1 and CDR2: MNHEY, SMNVEV (reference sequence). Trimming pared 6 bases from V and 9 bases from J, leaving 24 bases between. The CDR3 sequence: CASSALGGGWRGQYF. The CDR3 DNA reads TGTGCCAGCAGCGCCCTCGGGGGTGGGTGGCGGGGGCAGTACTTC.

This clone was counted many times. This sequence joins TRBV4-2 and TRBJ2-7; D call uncertain. Per germline, CDR1 LGHNA and CDR2 YNFKEQ. The CDR3 loop spans 14 amino acids. V lost 6 bases to trimming and J lost 1 base, with 13 bases between them. The CDR3 is CASSLFSASYEQYF. The CDR3 DNA reads TGTGCCAGCAGTTTATTTTCCGCTTCCTACGAGCAGTACTTC.

About this clone: A far larger clone lies a single base away; this is likely a read error. The same CDR3 arises from other DNA sequences in this sample as well. J is TRBJ1-5 and V is TRBV7-2; 9 positions match TRBD1. The CDR3 is 16 amino acids. Germline values: CDR1 SGHTA, CDR2 FQGNSA. After removal of 5 bases from V and 5 bases from J, the junction contained 10 bases not matched to a gene. The CDR3 sequence: CASSQDPRDRDQPQHF. CDR3 DNA: TGTGCCAGCAGCCAAGATCCCCGGGACAGGGATCAGCCCCAGCATTTT.

The chain links TRBV7-9 to TRBJ1-5, with 8 bases fitting TRBD1. Germline V gene data show CDR1 as SEHNR and CDR2 as FQNEAQ (reference sequence). V shed 5 bases and J 7 bases; nucleotides not matched to a gene: 10. The CDR3 totals 15 residues. The CDR3 is CASSKRNRGRQPQHF. The CDR3 nucleotides are TGTGCCAGCAGCAAAAGAAACAGGGGGAGGCAGCCCCAGCATTTT.

This clone was seen more than once but under ten times. Other nucleotide sequences in the sample specify the same CDR3. This chain uses TRBV29-1 with TRBJ2-1; D might be TRBD1 (6 bases). The CDR3 contains 12 residues. V lost 4 bases to trimming and J lost 4 bases, with 8 bases between them. The germline V gene encodes CDR1 SQVTM and CDR2 ANQGSEA. DNA for the CDR3: TGCAGCGTTGGGACAGATTACAATGAGCAGTTCTTC. It specifies CSVGTDYNEQFF.

In this sample, this clone turned up a few times. The chain recombines TRBV14 with TRBJ2-3; D gene ambiguous. The CDR3 loop spans 12 amino acids. Germline loops: CDR1 SGHDN, CDR2 FVKESK. V was shortened by 2 bases and J by 8 bases, with 8 bases between the two germline ends. The CDR3 DNA follows: TGTGCCAGCAGCCAATCTCCCGGTACGCAGTATTTT. Protein: CASSQSPGTQYF.

In regard to this clone: With a far larger clone one base away, a read error is the likely cause. This rearrangement joins TRBV25-1 to TRBJ2-1; D unresolved. Germline CDR1 MGHDK, CDR2 SYGVNS. The CDR3 is 12 amino acids. V lost 4 bases, J lost 12 bases, and 13 bases lay in between. DNA for the CDR3: TGTGCCAGCAGTGGCAGCCTCGATGTGCAGTTCTTC. This translates into CASSGSLDVQFF. The complete variable domain, with remaining parts taken from reference TRBV25-1 and TRBJ2-1, reads EADIYQTPRYLVIGTGKKITLECSQTMGHDKMYWYQQDPGMELHLIHYSYGVNSTEKGDLSSESTVSRIRTEHFPLTLESARPSHTSQYLCASSGSLDVQFFGPGTRLTVL.

This clone has ten or more counts. The chain recombines TRBV21-1 with TRBJ2-1; TRBD2 reflects the table's D call only, with no check against the DNA. TRBV21-1 is described as a pseudogene. The CDR3 runs to 13 residues. CDR3 coding DNA: TGTGCCAGCAGCGTAGCCGGAGGGGATGAGCAGTTCTTC. It encodes CASSVAGGDEQFF.

With regard to this clone: A far larger clone differs by one base, so this is likely a read error. The J gene is TRBJ2-7, the V gene TRBV4-3; TRBD2 aligns across 11 bases. The CDR3 spans 15 residues. Trimming cost V 5 bases and J 3 bases; bases outside gene matches: 6. In germline, CDR1 is LGHNA, CDR2 YSLEER. Here the CDR3 reads CASSSRLAGFYEQYF. The CDR3 coding sequence is TGCGCCAGCAGCTCGCGACTAGCGGGGTTCTACGAGCAGTACTTC.

This clone occurred many times. A much larger clone lies one base from this, so it may be a read error. This chain links TRBV7-8 with TRBJ2-7; D might be TRBD1 (7 bases). The germline CDR1 and CDR2 sequences are SGHVS and FQNEAQ. The CDR3 covers 14 residues. The CDR3 DNA follows: TGCGCCAGCAGCCGCGGGACAGCTGCCTACGAGCAGTACTTC. Amino acid sequence: CASSRGTAAYEQYF.

This clone occurred a few times. The chain combines TRBV23-1 with TRBJ2-1; perhaps TRBD1 as D (5 bases). TRBV23-1 is an open reading frame whose function is uncertain. The CDR3 is 12 amino acids. CDR3 sequence: CPATSQGDEQFF. CDR3 DNA sequence: TGCCCAGCAACGAGCCAGGGCGATGAGCAGTTCTTC.

As regards this clone: The junction departs from the called germline gene at one end, perhaps through a read error. The rearrangement uses TRBV6-1 and TRBJ2-7; D not resolved. The CDR3 covers 14 residues. From germline, CDR1 is MNHNS and CDR2 SASEGT. The CDR3 coding sequence is TGTGCCATCAGTGATGACCGAAGCGACTACGAGCAGTACTTC. Residues: CAISDDRSDYEQYF.

This clone was found many times. The chain couples TRBV14 to TRBJ2-5; 7 positions match TRBD2. With V trimmed by 7 bases and J by 4 bases, 3 bases remained unmatched. The CDR3 runs to 12 residues. From germline, CDR1 is SGHDN and CDR2 FVKESK. CDR3 nucleotide sequence: TGTGCCAGCACGACGGGAGGAGAGACCCAGTACTTC. As protein: CASTTGGETQYF.

With respect to this clone: One junction end disagrees with the germline gene, perhaps due to a read error. V is TRBV29-1 and J is TRBJ1-4; possible D gene TRBD1, 5 bases. CDR1 and CDR2 (germline): SQVTM, ANQGSEA. The CDR3 runs 14 residues. DNA for the CDR3: TGCATCGTTGGGGCCGGGGGAACTAATGAAAAACTTTTTTTT. It specifies CIVGAGGTNEKLFF.

This clone came up a few times. The chain links TRBV29-1 to TRBJ2-1; either TRBD1 or TRBD2 may fit D (5 bases each). The V gene lost 2 bases and the J gene lost 4 bases, with 15 bases spanning the gap. The CDR3 has 15 residues. Germline-derived CDR1 and CDR2 are SQVTM and ANQGSEA. The CDR3 DNA sequence: TGCAGCGTTGAATGTTCGGGACCAATATACAATGAGCAGTTCTTC. Protein sequence: CSVECSGPIYNEQFF.

In its sample, this clone was seen a few times. This sequence joins TRBV25-1 and TRBJ2-1, with 9 bases that match TRBD2. V lost 5 bases and J lost 5; bases outside the gene matches: 13. The CDR3 loop spans 17 amino acids. Germline V gene lookup returns CDR1 MGHDK and CDR2 SYGVNS. The CDR3 sequence: CASSYTPWREGNNEQFF. The CDR3 region has the DNA TGTGCCAGCAGTTACACCCCTTGGCGGGAGGGTAACAATGAGCAGTTCTTC.

The table lists this clone with a few counts. This likely came from a read error, as a far larger clone is one base away. The same CDR3 can be traced to other DNA sequences in this sample. The rearrangement uses TRBV27 and TRBJ2-2; 9 bases line up with TRBD2. Germline V gives CDR1 MNHEY, CDR2 SMNVEV (reference sequence). The CDR3 length is 18 residues. With 5 bases clipped from V and 1 base from J, the junction kept 11 bases outside the gene matches. CDR3 DNA: TGTGCCAGCAGTATCATCGCGGGGGGGCTTGGGAACACCGGGGAGCTGTTTTTT. Amino acids: CASSIIAGGLGNTGELFF.

This clone has just a few counts. Because the CDR3's place on the DNA is in doubt, the DNA is left out and the CDR3 is given as listed by TCRdb. V and J are TRBV29-1 and TRBJ1-4. Germline V gene sequence: CDR1 SQVTM, CDR2 ANQGSEA. The CDR3 numbers 14 amino acids, ends counted. This chain's CDR3 is CSVGSGELMKNCFF.